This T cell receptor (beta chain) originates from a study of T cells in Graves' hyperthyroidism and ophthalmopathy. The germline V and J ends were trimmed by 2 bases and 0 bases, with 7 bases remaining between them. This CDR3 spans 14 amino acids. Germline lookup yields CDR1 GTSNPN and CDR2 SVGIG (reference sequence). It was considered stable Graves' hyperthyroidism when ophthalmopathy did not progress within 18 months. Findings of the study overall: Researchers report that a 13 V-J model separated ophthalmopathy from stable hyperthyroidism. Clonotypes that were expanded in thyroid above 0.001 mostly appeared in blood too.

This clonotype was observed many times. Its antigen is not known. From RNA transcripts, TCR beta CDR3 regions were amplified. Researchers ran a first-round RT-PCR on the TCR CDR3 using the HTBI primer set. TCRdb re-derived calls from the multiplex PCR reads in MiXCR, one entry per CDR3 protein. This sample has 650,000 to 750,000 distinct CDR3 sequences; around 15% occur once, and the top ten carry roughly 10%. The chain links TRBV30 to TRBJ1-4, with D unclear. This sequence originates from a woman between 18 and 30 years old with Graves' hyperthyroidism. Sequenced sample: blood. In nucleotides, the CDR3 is TGTGCCTGGAGTCGGCTTGCAACTAATGAAAAACTGTTTTTT. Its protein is CAWSRLATNEKLFF.